This TCR beta chain emerged from a study of T-cell reconstitution after alpha-beta-depleted transplantation in children. Broader study findings: The origin of alpha-beta T cells about two months after transplant was reportedly several hundred expanded graft clones. T-cell counts and diversity at one year following transplant were attributed mainly to newly produced T cells.

Preparation of the TCRbeta library was carried out with unique molecular identifiers. TCRdb re-called the PCR reads with MiXCR, one entry per CDR3 protein. The data hold over 200,000 distinct CDR3 sequences, with 11% observed a single time. This clonotype was seen repeatedly, ten times or more. The antigen is not known. Germline loops: CDR1 SNHLY, CDR2 FYNNEI. Trimming shortened V by 5 bases and J by 6 bases, and 19 bases separated the two germline ends. CDR3 size: 15 residues. The gene calls are TRBV2 and TRBJ1-2, with a tentative D call TRBD1 (6 bases). The receptor comes from a child less than two years old with acute myeloid leukemia, due to receive a stem cell transplant. Specimen: PBMCs, collected before TCRalphabeta/CD19-depleted stem cell transplant. The DNA for the CDR3 is TGTGCCAGCAGTACTAGGTCGGACAGCAAAGATGGCTACACCTTC. It is translated as CASSTRSDSKDGYTF.